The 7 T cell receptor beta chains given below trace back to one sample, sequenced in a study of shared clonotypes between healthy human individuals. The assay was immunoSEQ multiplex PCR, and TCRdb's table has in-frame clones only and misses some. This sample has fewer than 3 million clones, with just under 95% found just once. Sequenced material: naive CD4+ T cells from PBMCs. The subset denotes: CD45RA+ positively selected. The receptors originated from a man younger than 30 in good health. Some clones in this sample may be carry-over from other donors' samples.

The CDR3 DNA sequence: TGTGCCAGCAGCTTAGATGGGTCAGGGGGCGCCTTCACTGAAGCTTTCTTT. As protein: CASSLDGSGGAFTEAFF. The rearrangement uses TRBV7-2 and TRBJ1-1, with 8 nucleotides matching TRBD1. Trimming removed 1 base from V and 4 bases from J; junction bases left unmatched: 11. Germline assignment: CDR1 SGHTA and CDR2 FQGNSA. The CDR3 extends over 17 amino acids.

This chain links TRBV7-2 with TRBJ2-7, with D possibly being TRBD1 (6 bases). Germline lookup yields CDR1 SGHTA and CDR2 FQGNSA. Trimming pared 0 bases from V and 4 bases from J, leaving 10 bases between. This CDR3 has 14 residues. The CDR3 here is CASSLARGEYEQYF. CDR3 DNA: TGTGCCAGCAGCTTAGCCAGGGGAGAGTACGAGCAGTACTTC.

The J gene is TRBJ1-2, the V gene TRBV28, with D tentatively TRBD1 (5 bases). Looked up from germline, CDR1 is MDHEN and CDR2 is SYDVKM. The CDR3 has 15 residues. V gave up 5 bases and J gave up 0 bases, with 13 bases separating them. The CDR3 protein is CASSPFAGANYGYTF. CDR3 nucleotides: TGTGCCAGCAGTCCCTTCGCGGGGGCTAACTATGGCTACACCTTC.

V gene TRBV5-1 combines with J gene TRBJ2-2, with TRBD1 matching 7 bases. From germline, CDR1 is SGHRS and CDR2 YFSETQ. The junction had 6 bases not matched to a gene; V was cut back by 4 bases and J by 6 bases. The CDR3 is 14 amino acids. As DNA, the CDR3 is TGCGCCAGCAGCCCAACTACAGGGGCCGGGGAGCTGTTTTTT. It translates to CASSPTTGAGELFF.

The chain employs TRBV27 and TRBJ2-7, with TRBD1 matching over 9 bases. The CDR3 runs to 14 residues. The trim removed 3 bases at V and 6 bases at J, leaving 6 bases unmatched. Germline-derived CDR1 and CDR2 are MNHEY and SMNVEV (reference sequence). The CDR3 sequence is CASSFNDRGGEQYF. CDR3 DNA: TGTGCCAGCAGTTTCAACGACAGGGGGGGCGAGCAGTACTTC.

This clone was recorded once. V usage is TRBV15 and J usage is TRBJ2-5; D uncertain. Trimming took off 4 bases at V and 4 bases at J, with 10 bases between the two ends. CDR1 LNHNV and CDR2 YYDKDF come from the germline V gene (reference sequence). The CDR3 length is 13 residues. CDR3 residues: CATSIGPVETQYF. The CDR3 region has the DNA TGTGCCACCAGCATCGGCCCCGTAGAGACCCAGTACTTC.

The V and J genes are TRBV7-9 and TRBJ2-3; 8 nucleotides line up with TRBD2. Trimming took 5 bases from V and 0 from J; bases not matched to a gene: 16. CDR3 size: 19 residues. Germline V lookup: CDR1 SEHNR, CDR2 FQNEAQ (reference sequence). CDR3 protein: CASSPRPVLAGISTDTQYF. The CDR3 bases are TGTGCCAGCAGCCCGAGGCCGGTGTTAGCGGGAATAAGCACAGATACGCAGTATTTT.